Here is one T cell receptor beta chain with its context. As to treatment: roughly 19 received Ad26.COV2.S at low or high dose, single or two shots; roughly five received placebo; per-sample allocation not given. Samples analyzed were those drawn on day 63 after the first vaccine or placebo injection. This entry belongs to a study of Ad26.COV2.S vaccination and SARS-CoV-2 variants. The overall study: Intramuscular Ad26.COV2.S doses were given once or twice, 56 days apart.

Trimming pared 6 bases from V and 5 bases from J, leaving 16 bases between. Looked up from germline, CDR1 is LGHDT and CDR2 is YNNKEL (reference sequence). CDR3 length: 14 amino acids. The assay was immunoSEQ multiplex PCR, and TCRdb's table has in-frame clones only and misses some. The data show about 440,000 clones, around 90% seen once. This chain links TRBV3-1 (or the pseudogene TRBV3-2) with TRBJ2-5; possibly TRBD2 for D (6 bases). Sequenced material: peripheral blood, taken in a trial of Ad26.COV2.S vaccine versus placebo. The sequence was obtained from a person between 18 and 60 years old who received the Ad26.COV2.S COVID-19 vaccine or a placebo. CDR3 sequence (DNA): TGTGCCAGCAGGGGTACCACTAGCAAGGAGACCCAGTACTTC. Translation gives CASRGTTSKETQYF.